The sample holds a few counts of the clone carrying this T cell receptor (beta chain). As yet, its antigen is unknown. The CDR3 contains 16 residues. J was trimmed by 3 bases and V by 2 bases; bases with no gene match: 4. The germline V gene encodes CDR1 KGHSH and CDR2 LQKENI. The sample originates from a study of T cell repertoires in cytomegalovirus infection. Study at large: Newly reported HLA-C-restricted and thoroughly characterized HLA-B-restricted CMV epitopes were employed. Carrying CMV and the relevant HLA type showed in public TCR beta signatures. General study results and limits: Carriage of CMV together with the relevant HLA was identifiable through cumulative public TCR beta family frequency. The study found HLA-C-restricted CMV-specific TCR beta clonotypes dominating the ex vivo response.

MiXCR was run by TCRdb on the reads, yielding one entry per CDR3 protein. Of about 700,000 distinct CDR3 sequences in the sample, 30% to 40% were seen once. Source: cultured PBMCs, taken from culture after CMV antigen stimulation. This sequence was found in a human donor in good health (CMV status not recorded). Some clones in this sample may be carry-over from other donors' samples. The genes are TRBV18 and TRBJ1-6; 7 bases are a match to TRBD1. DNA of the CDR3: TGTGCCAGCTCACCATTGGGACAGAACTATAATTCACCCCTCCACTTT. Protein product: CASSPLGQNYNSPLHF.